Below are 17 T cell receptor beta chains sequenced from a single sample in a study of blood T cell repertoires in COVID-19. Method: immunoSEQ multiplex PCR; TCRdb's copy keeps in-frame clones and lacks some. Here the sample spans about 310,000 clones, over 75% being singletons. The specimen was peripheral blood. These receptor sequences come from a middle-aged man with active or convalescent COVID-19.

The gene calls are TRBV19 and TRBJ2-5, with TRBD2 identical over 8 bases. Germline lookup yields CDR1 LNHDA and CDR2 SQIVND (reference sequence). This CDR3 region has 15 residues. Trimming removed 5 bases from V and 1 base from J; junction bases left unmatched: 6. The CDR3 DNA reads as TGTGCCAGTAGTCAGGTAGCGGGGATCCAAGAGACCCAGTACTTC. Its translation is CASSQVAGIQETQYF.

This clone was counted a single time. The chain is built from TRBV5-1 and TRBJ2-2; 11 bases line up with TRBD2. The CDR3 spans 16 residues. The junction had 9 bases not matched to a gene; V was cut back by 4 bases and J by 7 bases. CDR1 is SGHRS, CDR2 YFSETQ, per germline. The CDR3, as DNA: TGCGCCAGCAGCCGAGCGACTAGCGGGGCCAACGGGGAGCTGTTTTTT. Translating gives CASSRATSGANGELFF.

V is TRBV7-2 and J is TRBJ1-2, with a possible D match to TRBD1 (5 bases). Trimming left V 6 bases short and J 5 bases short, with 16 bases between. The CDR3 runs 14 residues. CDR1 is SGHTA, CDR2 FQGNSA, per germline. CDR3 sequence (DNA): TGTGCCAGCAGTTTCACAGGATTTGAGTATGGCTACACCTTC. Translating it yields CASSFTGFEYGYTF.

This sequence joins TRBV4-2 and TRBJ1-3, with D perhaps TRBD1 (5 bases). The CDR3 totals 15 residues. Trimming pared 1 base from V and 3 bases from J, leaving 10 bases between. Germline CDR1 LGHNA, CDR2 YNFKEQ. The CDR3: CASSQGRVDGNTIYF. In nucleotides, the CDR3 is TGTGCCAGCAGCCAAGGCAGGGTGGATGGAAACACCATATATTTT.

This chain connects TRBV5-1 to TRBJ1-2, with 9 bases identical to TRBD1. Germline assignment: CDR1 SGHRS and CDR2 YFSETQ. The CDR3 has 14 amino acids. V lost 5 bases, J lost 3 bases, and 5 bases stayed unmatched. This chain's CDR3 is CASRAGQGDYGYTF. CDR3 nucleotides: TGCGCCAGCAGGGCGGGACAGGGAGACTATGGCTACACCTTC.

The rearrangement uses TRBV23-1 and TRBJ2-5; a weak D match, TRBD2 (7 bases). TRBV23-1 qualifies as an ORF whose function is uncertain. CDR3 length: 19 amino acids. V dropped 8 bases and J dropped 1 base, with 29 bases sitting between them. DNA of the CDR3: TGCGCCAGCCTTCCCAGGGGAGGGGAGCCTAATAGTTCCCAAGAGACCCAGTACTTC. It translates to CASLPRGGEPNSSQETQYF.

In DNA, the CDR3 is TGCGCCAGCAGCCCGCTAGCGGGAGGGCCCGTCGGGGAGCTGTTTTTT. Translating gives CASSPLAGGPVGELFF. V gene TRBV5-1 combines with J gene TRBJ2-2; TRBD2 aligns across 12 bases. Germline loops: CDR1 SGHRS, CDR2 YFSETQ. The length of the CDR3 is 16 residues. V trimming: 4 bases; J trimming: 7 bases; junction bases outside the gene matches: 8.

The chain uses TRBV2 and TRBJ2-5, with D hard to call. The CDR3 is 14 amino acids. Trimming removed 1 base from V and 4 bases from J, with 10 bases in between. Germline V lookup: CDR1 SNHLY, CDR2 FYNNEI. The CDR3 DNA is TGTGCCAGCAGTGAAGGTGGCGGTGTAGAGACCCAGTACTTC. This codes for CASSEGGGVETQYF.

This clone was counted a single time. The chain recombines TRBV24-1 with TRBJ2-1; 10 nucleotides align to TRBD2. CDR3 length: 16 amino acids. J gave up 10 bases and V 3 bases, and 11 bases lay outside the gene matches. Germline V gene sequence: CDR1 KGHDR, CDR2 SFDVKD. The CDR3 sequence is CATSDRTSGAFGEQFF. Here the CDR3 DNA reads TGTGCCACCAGTGATCGTACTAGCGGGGCCTTTGGAGAGCAGTTCTTC.

The chain uses TRBV25-1 and TRBJ1-2; D ambiguous. This CDR3 contains 12 residues. The germline V and J ends were trimmed by 5 bases and 3 bases, with 7 bases remaining between them. Looked up from germline, CDR1 is MGHDK and CDR2 is SYGVNS. The CDR3 spells CASSPGDYGYTF. CDR3 coding DNA: TGTGCCAGCAGTCCCGGGGACTATGGCTACACCTTC.

This clone has just one count. The rearrangement links TRBV20-1 to TRBJ2-3; D is possibly TRBD2 (5 bases). This CDR3 contains 11 residues. Germline loops: CDR1 DFQATT, CDR2 SNEGSKA (reference sequence). Here the CDR3 reads CRDSSGDTQYF. CDR3 nucleotides: TGCAGGGACTCGAGCGGAGATACGCAGTATTTT.

The J gene is TRBJ1-2, the V gene TRBV7-8; 9 bases map to TRBD1. The CDR3 consists of 15 residues. From germline, CDR1 is SGHVS and CDR2 FQNEAQ. V gave up 3 bases and J gave up 2 bases; unmatched junction bases: 4. The CDR3 sequence is CASSLGGQGNYGYTF. The CDR3 DNA reads TGTGCCAGCAGCTTGGGAGGACAGGGGAACTATGGCTACACCTTC.

The chain is built from TRBV21-1 and TRBJ1-5; the D call of TRBD1 is as the table states it, not checked on the DNA. TRBV21-1 is deemed a pseudogene. This CDR3 comprises 14 residues. In DNA, the CDR3 is TGTGCCAGCAGCAAACTCGCATTGGGCCAGCCCCAGCATTTT. Protein product: CASSKLALGQPQHF.

The chain joins TRBV28 to TRBJ1-2; D might be TRBD1 (5 bases). V lost 6 bases, J lost 5 bases, and 16 bases lay in between. CDR1 and CDR2 from the germline V gene are MDHEN and SYDVKM. The CDR3 loop spans 14 amino acids. CDR3 bases: TGTGCCAGCAGCTCAAACCAGGGTAGATATGGCTACACCTTC. Its protein is CASSSNQGRYGYTF.

The rearrangement joins TRBV5-1 to TRBJ2-5; the D gene is possibly TRBD1 (7 bases). The CDR3 length is 13 residues. The V end lost 2 bases, the J end lost 5 bases, and 10 bases lay between the germline ends. Per the germline V gene, CDR1 is SGHRS and CDR2 is YFSETQ. The CDR3 loop is CASSFAGGETQYF. The CDR3 nucleotides are TGCGCCAGCAGCTTTGCAGGGGGGGAGACCCAGTACTTC.

This chain uses TRBV5-1 with TRBJ2-1, with 9 positions matching TRBD1. The germline V gene has CDR1 SGHRS and CDR2 YFSETQ. Germline trimming cut 3 bases from V and 9 bases from J; bases unmatched to any gene: 10. The CDR3 covers 15 residues. The CDR3 sequence is CASSSRNTGGSEQFF. Here the CDR3 DNA reads TGCGCCAGCAGCTCGAGAAATACAGGGGGCTCTGAGCAGTTCTTC.

The V gene is TRBV10-3, the J gene TRBJ1-1; D call uncertain. Germline V gene data show CDR1 as ENHRY and CDR2 as SYGVKD. Trimming took off 2 bases at V and 3 bases at J, with 10 bases between the two ends. The CDR3 totals 14 residues. The CDR3 is CAISEVARDTEAFF. CDR3 coding DNA: TGTGCCATCAGTGAGGTGGCCCGGGACACTGAAGCTTTCTTT.